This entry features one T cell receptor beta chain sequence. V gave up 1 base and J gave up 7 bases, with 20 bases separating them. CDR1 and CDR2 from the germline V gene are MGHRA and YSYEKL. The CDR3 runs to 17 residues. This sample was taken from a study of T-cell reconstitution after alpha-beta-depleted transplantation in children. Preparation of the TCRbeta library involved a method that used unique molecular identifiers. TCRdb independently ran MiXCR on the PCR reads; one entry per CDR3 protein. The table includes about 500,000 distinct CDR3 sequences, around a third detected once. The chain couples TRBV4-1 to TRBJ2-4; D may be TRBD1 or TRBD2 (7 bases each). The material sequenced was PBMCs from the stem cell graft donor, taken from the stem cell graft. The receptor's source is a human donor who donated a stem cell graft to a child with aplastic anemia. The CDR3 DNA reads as TGCGCCAGCAGCCAAGGGGAAAGGTCCAGGGGGGGGAACATTCAGTACTTC. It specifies CASSQGERSRGGNIQYF.